This T cell receptor (beta chain) was sequenced for a study of blood T cell repertoires in COVID-19. The wider study: T cells, B-cell-depleted T cells, or PBMCs provided the cDNA or gDNA that served as material.

Profiled with immunoSEQ multiplex PCR; TCRdb holds only in-frame clones, not every one. The sample shows roughly 200,000 clones, roughly 86% of them seen only once. Germline V gene sequence: CDR1 GTSNPN, CDR2 SVGIG (reference sequence). The ends were cut back, 0 bases at V and 6 bases at J, with 11 bases in the middle. The CDR3 spans 13 residues. The chain employs TRBV30 and TRBJ1-2, with TRBD1 as a possible D gene (6 bases). Sample: peripheral blood. This TCR was recovered from a man aged 18-30 years with active or convalescent COVID-19. In DNA, the CDR3 is TGTGCCTGGAGTGTAGGGGGTAAGGATGGCTACACCTTC. It specifies CAWSVGGKDGYTF.